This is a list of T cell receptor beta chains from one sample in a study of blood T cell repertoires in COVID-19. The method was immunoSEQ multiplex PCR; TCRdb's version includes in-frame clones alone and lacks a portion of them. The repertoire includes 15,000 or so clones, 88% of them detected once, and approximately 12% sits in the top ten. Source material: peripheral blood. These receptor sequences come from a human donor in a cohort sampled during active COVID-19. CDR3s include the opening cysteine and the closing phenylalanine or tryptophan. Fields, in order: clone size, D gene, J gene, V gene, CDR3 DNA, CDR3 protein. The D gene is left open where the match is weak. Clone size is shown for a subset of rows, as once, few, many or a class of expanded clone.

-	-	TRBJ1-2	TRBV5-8	TGTGCCAGCAGCTCACAGGGCTATGGCTACACCTTC	CASSSQGYGYTF
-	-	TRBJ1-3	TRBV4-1	TGCGCCAGCAGCCAAGATGGTCCTGTCTCCTACTCTGGAAACACCATATATTTT	CASSQDGPVSYSGNTIYF
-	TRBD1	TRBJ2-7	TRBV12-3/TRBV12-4	TGTGCCAGCAGCCTTATAGGACAGGGTGGGCAGTACTTC	CASSLIGQGGQYF
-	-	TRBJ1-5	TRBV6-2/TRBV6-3	TGTGCCAGCAGTTACTGGGCAGGGGGCAATCAGCCCCAGCATTTT	CASSYWAGGNQPQHF
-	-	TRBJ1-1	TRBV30	TGTGCCTGGAGAAGGGGGGGAGACGCTGAAGCTTTCTTT	CAWRRGGDAEAFF
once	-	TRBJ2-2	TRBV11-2	TGTGCCAGCAGCTCACAGATGTACACCGGGGAGCTGTTTTTT	CASSSQMYTGELFF
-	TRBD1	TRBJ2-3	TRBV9	TGTGCCAGCAGCCCCCCCGTAGGGCAGGGGGCGGTAGATACGCAGTATTTT	CASSPPVGQGAVDTQYF
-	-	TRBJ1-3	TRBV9	TGTGCCAGCAGTGGGAGAGGGAGCTCTGGAAACACCATATATTTT	CASSGRGSSGNTIYF
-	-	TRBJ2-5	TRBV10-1	TGCGCCAGCAGTGAGACAGGACGGCCAGAGACCCAGTACTTC	CASSETGRPETQYF
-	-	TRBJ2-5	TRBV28	TGTGCCAGCAACCCAGGGGCGGGGGTAGAGACCCAGTACTTC	CASNPGAGVETQYF
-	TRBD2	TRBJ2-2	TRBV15	TGTGCCACCAGGGGGCGGGGGGGAACCGGGGAGCTGTTTTTT	CATRGRGGTGELFF
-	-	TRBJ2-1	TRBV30	TGTGCCTGGAGTGTAAATTCGCAGGGAAGAATCGTAAGAATCTTC	CAWSVNSQGRIVRIF
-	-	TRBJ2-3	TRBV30	TGTGCCTGGAGGGACACCACCCCAGGGGATACGCAGTATTTT	CAWRDTTPGDTQYF
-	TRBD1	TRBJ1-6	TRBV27	TGTGCCAGCACCCCGGACAGGCGGAATTCACCCCTCCACTTT	CASTPDRRNSPLHF
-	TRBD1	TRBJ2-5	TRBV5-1	TGCGCCAGCAGCACCTTACCGGGACAGGGGATCGAGACCCAGTACTTC	CASSTLPGQGIETQYF
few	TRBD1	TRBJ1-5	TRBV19	TGTGCCACAAAACAGGGGGCATCTCAGCCCCAGCATTTT	CATKQGASQPQHF
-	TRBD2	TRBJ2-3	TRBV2	TGTGCCAGCAGCGGCGGGGGTTCCGATACGCAGTATTTT	CASSGGGSDTQYF
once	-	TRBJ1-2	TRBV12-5	TGTGCTAGTGGTTTGGTACCCCAGGGTTCCGGCTACACCTTC	CASGLVPQGSGYTF
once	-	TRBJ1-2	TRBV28	TGTGCCAGCAGTTTTTTTCCGGGAGACCGAGGCTACACCTTC	CASSFFPGDRGYTF
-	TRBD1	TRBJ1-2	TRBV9	TGTGCCAGCAGCGTCGGGACAGACTATGGCTACACCTTC	CASSVGTDYGYTF
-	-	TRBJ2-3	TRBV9	TGTGCCAGCAGCGTAGGGAGCGGAACTAGCACAGATACGCAGTATTTT	CASSVGSGTSTDTQYF
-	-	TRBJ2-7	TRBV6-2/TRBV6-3	TGTGCCAGCAGTTACCTCGGCAGGGCCCACTACGAGCAGTACTTC	CASSYLGRAHYEQYF
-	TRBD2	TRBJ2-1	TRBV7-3	TGTGCCAGCAGCCGAAGCGGGGGGGATTCCTACAATGAGCAGTTCTTC	CASSRSGGDSYNEQFF
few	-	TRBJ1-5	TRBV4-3	TGCGCCAGCAGCCAAGATTTTGGCCACCTCGGGAGGCCCCAGCATTTT	CASSQDFGHLGRPQHF
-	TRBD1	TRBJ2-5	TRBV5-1	TGCGCCAGCAGCCAAGACGGGACAGCCAAAGAGACCCAGTACTTC	CASSQDGTAKETQYF
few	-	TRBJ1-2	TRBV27	TGTGCCAGCAGTTTAGGTGCCGGGGATGGCTACACCTTC	CASSLGAGDGYTF
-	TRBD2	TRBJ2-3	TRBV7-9	TGTGCCAGCAGCTTACAACTAGCGTCACTGGGCGCAGATACGCAGTATTTT	CASSLQLASLGADTQYF
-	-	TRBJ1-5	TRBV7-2	TGTGCCAGCAGCTTAGGGGACACCGGCAATCAGCCCCAGCATTTT	CASSLGDTGNQPQHF
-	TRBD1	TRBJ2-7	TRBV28	TGTGCCAGCAGACGAGGGGGCAGCTTCCACGAGCAGTACTTC	CASRRGGSFHEQYF